The 13 T cell receptor beta chains presented below share a single source sample, sequenced in a study of T cells in localized non-small cell lung cancer (dated by TCRdb to 2020 to 2022). The library was produced with the immunoSEQ multiplex PCR assay. The source is immuneACCESS, and TCRdb retained only in-frame sequences with V and J called. Part of the clones is not carried over; for the studies checked, unresolved V genes explain less than half of this, and the remainder is unexplained. The sample table records around 40,000 clones; approximately 83% of these occur just once. The ten largest clones add up to 7% to 8.5% of the sample. Sequences were derived from PBMCs, sampled before any cancer treatment. The receptors were gathered from a man aged 40 to 70 with stage II lung adenocarcinoma.

The chain has TRBV5-4 and TRBJ1-2; TRBD1 matches 7 bases. CDR3 size: 13 residues. J was trimmed by 8 bases and V by 5 bases; bases with no gene match: 9. The germline gives CDR1 SGHNT, CDR2 YYREEE (reference sequence). CDR3 protein: CASRPGTVVGYTF. CDR3 DNA sequence: TGTGCCAGCAGACCCGGGACAGTAGTAGGCTACACCTTC.

This chain joins TRBV6-1 and TRBJ2-3; tentative D call: TRBD1 (6 bases). Per germline, CDR1 MNHNS and CDR2 SASEGT. The CDR3 totals 14 residues. With 3 bases removed from V and 2 bases from J, the gap between germline ends came to 9 bases. CDR3 sequence (DNA): TGTGCCAGCAGTGAGAGGGGGATCACAGATACGCAGTATTTT. Translating gives CASSERGITDTQYF.

The V and J genes are TRBV29-1 and TRBJ2-3, with 12 nucleotides matching TRBD1. Losses at the gene ends were 3 bases for V and 7 bases for J; bases not matched to a gene: 8. Looked up from germline, CDR1 is SQVTM and CDR2 is ANQGSEA. This CDR3 spans 15 amino acids. CDR3 region: CSVERGQGALNTQYF. The CDR3 DNA follows: TGCAGCGTTGAGAGGGGACAGGGGGCTTTGAATACGCAGTATTTT.

V gene TRBV9 combines with J gene TRBJ2-5, with TRBD2 matching over 9 bases. CDR3 size: 16 residues. The ends lost 4 bases at V and 2 bases at J; junction bases unmatched: 9. In germline, CDR1 is SGDLS, CDR2 YYNGEE. CDR3 DNA: TGTGCCAGCAGCCCTGGGCGACTAGCGGCACAAGAGACCCAGTACTTC. Protein: CASSPGRLAAQETQYF.

The V gene is TRBV7-3, the J gene TRBJ2-2; no firm D call. Trimming took 5 bases from V and 4 from J, leaving 11 bases between them. The length of the CDR3 is 14 residues. The germline gives CDR1 SGHTA, CDR2 FQGTGA. This chain's CDR3 is CASSAGFATGELFF. CDR3 nucleotide sequence: TGTGCCAGCAGCGCCGGGTTTGCCACCGGGGAGCTGTTTTTT.

This clone was seen a few times. This chain uses TRBV9 with TRBJ1-4; 8 positions agree with TRBD1. CDR1 is SGDLS and CDR2 is YYNGEE in the germline V gene. V shed 2 bases, J shed 8 bases, and the junction held 5 bases outside the gene matches. This CDR3 region has 14 residues. The CDR3 DNA sequence: TGTGCCAGCAGCGTGGACAGGGTAGGGGAAAAACTGTTTTTT. The encoded protein is CASSVDRVGEKLFF.

By proportion, this clone is medium-sized. The chain couples TRBV6-1 to TRBJ2-7, with 7 bases lining up with TRBD1. V was clipped by 0 bases and J by 9 bases; unmatched bases: 8. This CDR3 region has 14 residues. CDR1 is MNHNS, CDR2 SASEGT, per germline. The CDR3: CASSEAGQYNGQYF. DNA of the CDR3: TGTGCCAGCAGTGAAGCGGGACAGTACAACGGGCAGTACTTC.

The rearrangement uses TRBV19 and TRBJ2-5; D is perhaps TRBD1 (6 bases). The germline gives CDR1 LNHDA, CDR2 SQIVND (reference sequence). This CDR3 region has 14 residues. Deletions cut 5 bases from V and 2 bases from J, with 12 bases between. CDR3 nucleotides: TGTGCCAGTAGTTCACAGGGAATACAAGAGACCCAGTACTTC. Its translation is CASSSQGIQETQYF.

V gene TRBV10-3 combines with J gene TRBJ1-1, with TRBD1 matching 7 bases. Germline CDR1 reads ENHRY; CDR2 reads SYGVKD. V lost 6 bases and J lost 4; bases outside the gene matches: 8. CDR3 size: 14 residues. The CDR3 DNA is TGTGCCATCAGGTCGACAGGGCTGGGCACTGAAGCTTTCTTT. Protein product: CAIRSTGLGTEAFF.

This sequence joins TRBV5-1 and TRBJ2-7, with 7 bases matching TRBD1. The CDR3 extends over 14 amino acids. Germline CDR1 reads SGHRS; CDR2 reads YFSETQ. J lost 3 bases, V lost 4 bases, and 7 bases had no gene match. CDR3 nucleotides: TGCGCCAGCAGCCACCGGGACAGAAGCTACGAGCAGTACTTC. It specifies CASSHRDRSYEQYF.

This chain joins TRBV28 and TRBJ2-7; 9 nucleotides line up with TRBD1. This CDR3 contains 15 residues. Unmatched junction bases numbered 7, after V lost 5 bases and J lost 2 bases. In germline, CDR1 is MDHEN, CDR2 SYDVKM. CDR3 in amino acids: CASSGDRVGAYEQYF. The DNA for the CDR3 is TGTGCCAGCAGTGGGGACAGGGTGGGGGCCTACGAGCAGTACTTC. Looking up the rest from reference TRBV28 and TRBJ2-7 gives the full variable domain: DVKVTQSSRYLVKRTGEKVFLECVQDMDHENMFWYRQDPGLGLRLIYFSYDVKMKEKGDIPEGYSVSREKKERFSLILESASTNQTSMYLCASSGDRVGAYEQYFGPGTRLTVT.

This chain connects TRBV6-1 to TRBJ2-6; D is unclear. There are 16 residues in the CDR3. The germline V gene encodes CDR1 MNHNS and CDR2 SASEGT. The V end lost 4 bases, the J end lost 0 bases, and 10 bases lay between the germline ends. The CDR3 loop reads CASSVTISSGANVLTF. CDR3 DNA sequence: TGTGCCAGCAGTGTTACGATATCCTCTGGGGCCAACGTCCTGACTTTC.

The genes are TRBV30 and TRBJ2-7, with D perhaps TRBD2 (5 bases). The CDR3 runs 12 residues. Looked up from germline, CDR1 is GTSNPN and CDR2 is SVGIG (reference sequence). V lost 3 bases and J 6 bases, leaving 12 bases between the germline ends. The CDR3 reads CAWSGGSGEQYF. The CDR3 bases are TGTGCCTGGAGCGGTGGAAGCGGCGAGCAGTACTTC. Filled out from reference TRBV30 and TRBJ2-7, the complete variable domain reads SQTIHQWPATLVQPVGSPLSLECTVEGTSNPNLYWYRQAAGRGLQLLFYSVGIGQISSEVPQNLSASRPQDRQFILSSKKLLLSDSGFYLCAWSGGSGEQYFGPGTRLTVT.